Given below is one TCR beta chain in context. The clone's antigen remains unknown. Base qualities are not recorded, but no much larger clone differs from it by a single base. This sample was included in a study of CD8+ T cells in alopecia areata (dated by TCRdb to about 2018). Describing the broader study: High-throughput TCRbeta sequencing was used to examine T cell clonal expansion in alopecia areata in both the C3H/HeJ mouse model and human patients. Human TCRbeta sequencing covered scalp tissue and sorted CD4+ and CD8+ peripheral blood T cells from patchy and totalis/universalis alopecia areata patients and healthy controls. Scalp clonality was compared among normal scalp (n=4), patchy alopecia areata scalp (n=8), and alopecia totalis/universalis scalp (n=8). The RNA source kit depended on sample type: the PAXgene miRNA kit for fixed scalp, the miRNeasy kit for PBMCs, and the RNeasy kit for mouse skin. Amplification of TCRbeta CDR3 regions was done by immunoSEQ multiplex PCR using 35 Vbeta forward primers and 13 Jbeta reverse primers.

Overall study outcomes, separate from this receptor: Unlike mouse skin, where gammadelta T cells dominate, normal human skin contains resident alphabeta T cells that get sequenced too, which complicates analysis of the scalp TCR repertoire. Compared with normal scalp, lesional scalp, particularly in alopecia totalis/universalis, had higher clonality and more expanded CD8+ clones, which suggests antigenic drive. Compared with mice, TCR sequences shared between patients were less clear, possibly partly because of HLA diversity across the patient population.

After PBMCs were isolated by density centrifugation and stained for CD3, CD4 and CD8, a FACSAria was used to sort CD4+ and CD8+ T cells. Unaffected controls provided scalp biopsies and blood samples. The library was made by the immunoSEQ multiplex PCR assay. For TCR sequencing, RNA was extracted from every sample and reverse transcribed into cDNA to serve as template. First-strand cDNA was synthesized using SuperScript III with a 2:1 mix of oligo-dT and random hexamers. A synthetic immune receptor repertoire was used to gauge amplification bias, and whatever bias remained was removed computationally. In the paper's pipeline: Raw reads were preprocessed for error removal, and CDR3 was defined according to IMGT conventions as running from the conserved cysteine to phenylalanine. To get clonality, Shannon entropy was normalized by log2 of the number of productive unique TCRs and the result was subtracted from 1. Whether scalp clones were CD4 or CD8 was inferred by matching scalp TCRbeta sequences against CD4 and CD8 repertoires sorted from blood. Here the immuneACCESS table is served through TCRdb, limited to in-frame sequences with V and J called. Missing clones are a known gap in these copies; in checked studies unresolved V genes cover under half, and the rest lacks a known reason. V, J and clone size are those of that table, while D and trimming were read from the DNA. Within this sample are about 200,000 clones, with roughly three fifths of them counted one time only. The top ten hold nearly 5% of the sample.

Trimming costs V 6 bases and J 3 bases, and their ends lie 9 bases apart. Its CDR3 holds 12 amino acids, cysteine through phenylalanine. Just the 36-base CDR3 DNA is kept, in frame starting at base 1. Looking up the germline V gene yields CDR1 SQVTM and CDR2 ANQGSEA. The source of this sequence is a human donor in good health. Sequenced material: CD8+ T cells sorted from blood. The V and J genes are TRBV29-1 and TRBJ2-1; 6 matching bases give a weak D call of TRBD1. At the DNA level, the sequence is TGCAGCGTACAGGGTATCTACAATGAGCAGTTCTTC. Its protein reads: CSVQGIYNEQFF.